The clone carrying this T cell receptor (beta chain) was seen repeatedly, ten times or more. The antigen remains unidentified. This sample stems from a study of T cells in Graves' hyperthyroidism and ophthalmopathy. Overall study results and limits: Blood also showed most of the thyroid clonotypes that were expanded above 0.001.

TCR beta CDR3 regions were amplified from RNA transcripts. The HTBI primer set was used in a first-round RT-PCR of the TCR CDR3. One entry per CDR3 protein results from TCRdb running MiXCR on the multiplex PCR reads. This table holds a few hundred thousand distinct CDR3 sequences, about 14% found once. J lost 7 bases, V lost 5 bases, and 6 bases had no gene match. The CDR3 is made up of 14 amino acids. Per germline, CDR1 SEHNR and CDR2 FQNEAQ (reference sequence). The genes are TRBV7-9 and TRBJ2-3; 10 bases are a match to TRBD2. The sequenced sample consisted of blood. The sequence came from a young woman with Graves' ophthalmopathy. CDR3 amino acids: CASSKAGGLHTQYF. The CDR3 coding sequence is TGTGCCAGCAGCAAAGCGGGGGGGCTACATACGCAGTATTTT.